These 9 T cell receptor beta chains were all obtained from the same sample, sequenced in a study of cytomegalovirus exposure and HLA in healthy donors. Primers included in the PCR were 60 Vbeta and 13 Jbeta primers. The data were produced by immunoSEQ multiplex PCR, yet TCRdb's version contains in-frame clones alone and is incomplete. The sample yields about 140,000 clones, around 65% seen once. The sample taken for sequencing was PBMCs. These receptors were taken from a woman in her sixties in good health and CMV-seronegative.

This clone was seen more than once but under ten times. The chain joins TRBV29-1 to TRBJ2-3; a weak D match, TRBD1 (5 bases). V was cut by 2 bases and J by 4 bases, with 7 bases left in between. Germline V gene data show CDR1 as SQVTM and CDR2 as ANQGSEA. The CDR3 has 12 amino acids. CDR3 residues: CSVEKGPDTQYF. The CDR3 nucleotides read TGCAGCGTTGAAAAGGGGCCAGATACGCAGTATTTT.

The chain recombines TRBV27 with TRBJ2-7, with 10 bases identical to TRBD2. Germline V lookup: CDR1 MNHEY, CDR2 SMNVEV (reference sequence). Trimming at V came to 4 bases and at J to 2 bases, leaving 2 bases not matched to a gene. CDR3 length: 14 residues. The CDR3 sequence is CASSSLAGAYEQYF. For the CDR3, the DNA is TGTGCCAGCAGTTCGCTAGCGGGGGCCTACGAGCAGTACTTC.

This clone was counted a few times. The chain employs TRBV9 and TRBJ2-7; possibly TRBD2 for D (7 bases). The V gene lost 4 bases and the J gene lost 5 bases, with 19 bases spanning the gap. The germline CDR1 and CDR2 sequences are SGDLS and YYNGEE. The CDR3 runs to 15 residues. The CDR3 nucleotides read TGTGCCAGCAGCACAACAGTAGGCGGGGGCGACGAGCAGTACTTC. This sequence encodes CASSTTVGGGDEQYF.

Only one count was recorded for this clone. The chain uses TRBV5-1 and TRBJ2-5; 8 bases are shared with TRBD2. CDR1 and CDR2 (germline): SGHRS, YFSETQ. With V trimmed by 4 bases and J by 5 bases, 4 bases remained unmatched. This CDR3 spans 13 amino acids. The DNA for the CDR3 is TGCGCCAGCAGCCCCCGGGGGGGGGAGACCCAGTACTTC. Residues: CASSPRGGETQYF.

This rearrangement joins TRBV5-4 to TRBJ2-2, with D possibly TRBD2 on 6 matching bases. Trimming left V 6 bases short and J 1 base short, with 16 bases between. The CDR3 has 16 residues. Germline V gene data show CDR1 as SGHNT and CDR2 as YYREEE (reference sequence). CDR3 DNA sequence: TGTGCCAGCACCAGTGGGGCCGGGAGGAACACCGGGGAGCTGTTTTTT. It is translated as CASTSGAGRNTGELFF.

The V and J genes are TRBV7-2 and TRBJ1-4; 7 bases line up with TRBD1. The ends lost 5 bases at V and 17 bases at J; junction bases unmatched: 11. The CDR3 covers 12 residues. CDR1 is SGHTA, CDR2 FQGNSA, per germline. This chain's CDR3 is CASSPGQAGGFF. CDR3 bases: TGTGCCAGCAGCCCAGGACAGGCGGGAGGCTTTTTT.

This sequence joins TRBV7-2 and TRBJ1-2; D possibly corresponds to TRBD1 (5 bases). V lost 1 base to trimming and J lost 8 bases, with 20 bases between them. Germline lookup yields CDR1 SGHTA and CDR2 FQGNSA. This CDR3 has 16 residues. CDR3 DNA sequence: TGTGCCAGCAGCTTAGTAGAAGGGGTGGGGATGGGGGGCTACACCTTC. This sequence encodes CASSLVEGVGMGGYTF.

The chain employs TRBV28 and TRBJ1-2; tentatively, D is TRBD1 (5 bases). CDR1 MDHEN and CDR2 SYDVKM come from the germline V gene. Trimming removed 6 bases from V and 5 bases from J, with 25 bases in between. CDR3 length: 17 residues. The CDR3 DNA is TGTGCCAGCAGACCCGACAATATCAAGAAGGGGTTATATGGCTACACCTTC. This encodes CASRPDNIKKGLYGYTF.

This clone turned up a few times. The chain carries TRBV5-1 and TRBJ2-5; 16 nucleotides align to TRBD2. Germline V gene sequence: CDR1 SGHRS, CDR2 YFSETQ. The CDR3 runs to 17 residues. J was trimmed by 5 bases and V by 7 bases; bases with no gene match: 11. As DNA, the CDR3 is TGCGCCAGCCGCCCTGGGACTAGCGGGAGGGCATGGGAGACCCAGTACTTC. Translated: CASRPGTSGRAWETQYF.